This T cell receptor beta chain was observed in a study of blood T cells in healthy people across ages. Study findings and constraints: With age, beta diversity per million T cells declined roughly linearly, significantly by approximately 40.

Trimming took 8 bases from V and 2 from J; bases not matched to a gene: 0. CDR1 MNHNY and CDR2 SVGAGI come from the germline V gene (reference sequence). This CDR3 has 12 amino acids. For the second PCR, which ran for roughly 6 to 12 cycles, a sample-barcoded 5' primer and a J-beta primer mix were used. CDR3-containing paired-end reads numbering at least 2.5 million came from each sample. TCRdb fed the 5' RACE reads into MiXCR, producing one record per CDR3 protein. Found here are about 290,000 distinct CDR3 sequences, about 25% of them singletons; the top ten hold 29%. This clonotype was recorded a few times. The target antigen is unknown.

This sequence joins TRBV6-6 and TRBJ2-5; 9 nucleotides line up with TRBD1. The specimen was blood. The sequence derives from a woman in her 70s in good health. CDR3 loop: CASGTGQETQYF. In DNA, the CDR3 is TGTGCCAGCGGGACAGGGCAAGAGACCCAGTACTTC.